This T cell receptor beta chain derives from a study of T cells expressing NK-cell markers. Broader study findings: Nothing established the HCMV specificity of expanded NKG2C+ T cell clones. The contribution of dominant NKG2C+ clonotypes to CD8+ T cells in roughly 6 donors was 1.0-7.0%.

Comment on this clonotype: Its antigen is currently unknown.

It was by 5'RACE template switching with UMIs that TCR beta cDNA was made. TCRdb processed the 5' RACE reads again and assigns one entry to each CDR3 protein, with no DNA. The sample table sets out approximately 380,000 distinct CDR3 sequences. Germline CDR1 and CDR2: MDHEN and SYDVKM. This CDR3 is 15 amino acids long. The sequenced sample was blood T cells: a sorted CD56 or NKG2C T cell subset, CD4+ or CD8+ T cells, or bulk PBMC T cells (not recorded which). The V gene is TRBV28, the J gene TRBJ2-5; TCRdb's D call, TRBD1, is unchecked because there is no DNA. The TCR originated in a man aged 18 to 69 in good health. CDR3 amino acids: CASSLYGGSPATQYF.